This T cell receptor beta chain was sequenced during a study of patients and donors after allogeneic stem cell transplantation. From germline, CDR1 is MDHEN and CDR2 SYDVKM. The CDR3 has 12 residues. Trimming stripped 6 bases from V and 10 bases from J, with 10 bases between. MiXCR, applied by TCRdb to the RT-PCR reads, yields one record per CDR3 protein. The sample shows 920,000 or so distinct CDR3 sequences, around 17% of them seen only once. Material: blood, either unsorted or a sorted T cell fraction (not recorded which). The receptor comes from a human donor who was either an allogeneic HSCT recipient or a stem cell or donor lymphocyte infusion donor (not recorded which). It is not recorded whose cells these are; they may come from a transplant donor. The chain is built from TRBV28 and TRBJ1-6; D remains ambiguous. The CDR3 coding sequence is TGTGCCAGCAGCGATCGGTACTCACCCCTCCACTTT. This gives the protein CASSDRYSPLHF.